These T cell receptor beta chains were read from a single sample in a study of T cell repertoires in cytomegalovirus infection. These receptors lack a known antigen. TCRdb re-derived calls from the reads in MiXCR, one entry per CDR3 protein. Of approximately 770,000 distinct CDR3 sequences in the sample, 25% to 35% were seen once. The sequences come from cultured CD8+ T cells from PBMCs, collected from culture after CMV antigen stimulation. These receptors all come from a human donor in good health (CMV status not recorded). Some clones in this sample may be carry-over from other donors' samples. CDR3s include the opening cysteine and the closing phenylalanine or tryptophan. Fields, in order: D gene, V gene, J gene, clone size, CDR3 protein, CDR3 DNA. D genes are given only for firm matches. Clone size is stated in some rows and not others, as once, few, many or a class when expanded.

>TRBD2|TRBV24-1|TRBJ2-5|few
CATSDPGLGETQYF
TGTGCCACCAGTGATCCGGGACTAGGAGAGACCCAGTACTTC
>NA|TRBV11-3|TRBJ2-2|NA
CASSLAQGDYTGELFF
TGTGCCAGCAGCTTAGCTCAGGGGGACTACACCGGGGAGCTGTTTTTT
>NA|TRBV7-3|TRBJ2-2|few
CASSLLPGPAGELFF
TGTGCCAGCAGCTTATTGCCAGGGCCGGCCGGGGAGCTGTTTTTT
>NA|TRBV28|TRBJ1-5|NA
CASKGLPDQPQHF
TGTGCCAGCAAGGGACTCCCCGATCAGCCCCAGCATTTT
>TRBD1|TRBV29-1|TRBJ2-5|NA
CSVGQGGETQYF
TGCAGCGTCGGACAGGGCGGAGAGACCCAGTACTTC
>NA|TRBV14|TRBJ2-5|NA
CASSRQTAETQYF
TGTGCCAGCAGCCGTCAGACAGCCGAGACCCAGTACTTC
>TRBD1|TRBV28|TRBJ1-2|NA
CASSPGQGNPGYTF
TGTGCCAGCAGCCCGGGACAGGGAAACCCCGGCTACACCTTC
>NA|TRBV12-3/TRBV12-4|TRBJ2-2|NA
CASSRGTDPTGELFF
TGTGCCAGCAGTCGAGGGACGGACCCAACCGGGGAGCTGTTTTTT
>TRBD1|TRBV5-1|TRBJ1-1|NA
CASSLFGTDSAMNTEAFF
TGCGCCAGCAGCTTGTTCGGGACAGACTCAGCCATGAACACTGAAGCTTTCTTT
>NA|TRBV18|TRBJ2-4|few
CASSPWGTGGQNIQYF
TGTGCCAGCTCACCATGGGGGACCGGGGGCCAAAACATTCAGTACTTC
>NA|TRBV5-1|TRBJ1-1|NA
CASSQGRIMNTEAFF
TGCGCCAGCAGCCAGGGACGGATCATGAACACTGAAGCTTTCTTT
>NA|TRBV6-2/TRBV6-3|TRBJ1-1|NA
CASAHRTSQRTEAFF
TGTGCCAGCGCTCACCGGACATCCCAGAGGACTGAAGCTTTCTTT
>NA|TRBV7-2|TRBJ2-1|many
CASSSHIYEQFF
TGTGCCAGCAGCTCCCACATCTATGAGCAGTTCTTC
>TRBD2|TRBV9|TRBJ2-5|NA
CASSDLSGGQRETQYF
TGTGCCAGCAGCGACCTAAGCGGGGGCCAACGAGAGACCCAGTACTTC
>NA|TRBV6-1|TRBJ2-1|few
CASSDHVGVSYNEQFF
TGTGCCAGCAGTGATCATGTGGGGGTCTCCTACAATGAGCAGTTCTTC
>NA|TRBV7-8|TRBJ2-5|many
CASSPSSGGNQETQYF
TGTGCCAGCAGCCCCTCTTCCGGGGGCAATCAAGAGACCCAGTACTTC
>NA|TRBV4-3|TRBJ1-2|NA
CASSQGGGLYGYTF
TGCGCCAGCAGCCAAGGCGGGGGGCTCTATGGCTACACCTTC
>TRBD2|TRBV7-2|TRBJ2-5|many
CASSLVWRGGEETQYF
TGTGCCAGCAGCTTAGTATGGCGGGGGGGCGAGGAGACCCAGTACTTC
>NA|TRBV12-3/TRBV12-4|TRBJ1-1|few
CASSLNRLGTEAFF
TGTGCCAGCAGTTTAAACAGGTTGGGCACTGAAGCTTTCTTT
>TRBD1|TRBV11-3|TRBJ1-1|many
CASSQRTGRGNTEAFF
TGTGCCAGCAGCCAAAGGACAGGGCGCGGGAACACTGAAGCTTTCTTT
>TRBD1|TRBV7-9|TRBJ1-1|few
CASSSGQGVPEAFF
TGTGCCAGCAGCTCCGGACAGGGGGTCCCTGAAGCTTTCTTT
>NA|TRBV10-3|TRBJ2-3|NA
CAISLTQESTDTQYF
TGTGCCATCAGCCTTACACAGGAGTCCACAGATACGCAGTATTTT
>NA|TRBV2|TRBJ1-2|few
CASRGEMYGYTF
TGTGCCAGCAGGGGGGAGATGTATGGCTACACCTTC
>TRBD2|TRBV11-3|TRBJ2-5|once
CASSPGTSGGEIQYF
TGTGCCAGCAGCCCCGGGACTAGCGGGGGAGAGATTCAGTACTTC
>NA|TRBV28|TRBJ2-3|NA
CASRNSRRLSTDTQYF
TGTGCCAGCAGGAACTCACGGCGTCTGAGCACAGATACGCAGTATTTT
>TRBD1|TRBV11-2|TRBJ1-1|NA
CASSSTGVTEAFF
TGTGCCAGCAGCTCTACAGGGGTTACTGAAGCTTTCTTT
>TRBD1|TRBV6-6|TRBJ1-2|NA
CASSYSTGNYGYTF
TGTGCCAGCAGTTACTCGACAGGGAACTATGGCTACACCTTC
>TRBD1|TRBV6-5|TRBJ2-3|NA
CASSFDYSWDSSTDTQYF
TGTGCCAGCAGTTTCGATTACTCCTGGGACAGTAGCACAGATACGCAGTATTTT
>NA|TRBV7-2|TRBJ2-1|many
CASSLDVSSYNEQFF
TGTGCCAGCAGCTTAGACGTCAGCTCCTACAATGAGCAGTTCTTC
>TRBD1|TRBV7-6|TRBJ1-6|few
CASSSLEGAGYNSPLHF
TGTGCCAGCAGCTCGCTTGAGGGGGCAGGCTATAATTCACCCCTCCACTTT
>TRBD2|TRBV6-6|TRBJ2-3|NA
CASSYPTSGELADTQYF
TGTGCCAGCAGTTACCCGACTAGCGGGGAGTTAGCAGATACGCAGTATTTT
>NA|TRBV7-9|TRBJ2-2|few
CASSPWGLFTGELFF
TGTGCCAGCAGCCCATGGGGACTTTTCACCGGGGAGCTGTTTTTT
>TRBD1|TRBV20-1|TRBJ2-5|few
CSARDLLTGSRREETQYF
TGCAGTGCTAGAGATCTTTTGACAGGGTCTCGCCGCGAAGAGACCCAGTACTTC
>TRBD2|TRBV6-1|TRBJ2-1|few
CASSAGLANFF
TGTGCCAGCAGTGCAGGACTAGCCAATTTCTTC
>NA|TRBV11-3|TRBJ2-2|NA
CASSFRDKDTGELFF
TGTGCCAGCAGCTTCCGAGACAAAGACACCGGGGAGCTGTTTTTT
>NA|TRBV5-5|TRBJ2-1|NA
CASSTLGKEQFF
TGTGCCAGCAGCACCCTGGGGAAGGAGCAGTTCTTC
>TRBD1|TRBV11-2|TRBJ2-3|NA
CASSPGQGSSDTQYF
TGTGCCAGCAGCCCCGGACAGGGATCGTCAGATACGCAGTATTTT
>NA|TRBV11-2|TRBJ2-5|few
CASSPSGIQETQYF
TGTGCCAGCAGCCCGTCAGGGATTCAAGAGACCCAGTACTTC
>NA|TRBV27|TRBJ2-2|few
CASSFRQAGELFF
TGTGCCAGCAGTTTTCGACAGGCCGGGGAGCTGTTTTTT
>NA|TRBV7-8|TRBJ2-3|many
CASSFAQAGQADTQYF
TGTGCCAGCAGCTTTGCGCAGGCTGGCCAGGCAGATACGCAGTATTTT
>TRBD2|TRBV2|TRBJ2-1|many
CASRGLAGYNEQFF
TGTGCCAGCAGGGGACTAGCGGGTTACAATGAGCAGTTCTTC
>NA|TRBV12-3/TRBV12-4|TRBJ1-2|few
CASSNGDAAQGTYGYTF
TGTGCCAGCAGTAACGGGGACGCGGCGCAGGGGACCTATGGCTACACCTTC
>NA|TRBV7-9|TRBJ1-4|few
CAIPVHEKLFF
TGTGCCATCCCGGTGCATGAAAAACTGTTTTTT
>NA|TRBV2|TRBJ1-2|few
CANPRRGDPETYGYTF
TGTGCCAATCCTCGGAGGGGAGACCCAGAAACCTATGGCTACACCTTC
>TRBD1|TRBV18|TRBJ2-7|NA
CASSPYRTGYEQYF
TGTGCCAGCTCACCCTACCGGACAGGCTACGAGCAGTACTTC
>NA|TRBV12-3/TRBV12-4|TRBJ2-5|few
CASSLSPTGQETQYF
TGTGCCAGCAGTTTATCTCCGACAGGACAAGAGACCCAGTACTTC
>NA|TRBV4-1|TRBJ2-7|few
CASSQGLHQSNEQYF
TGCGCCAGCAGCCAAGGCCTCCACCAAAGTAACGAGCAGTACTTC
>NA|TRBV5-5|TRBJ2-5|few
CASSSPGGPQETQYF
TGTGCCAGCAGCTCTCCCGGGGGCCCACAAGAGACCCAGTACTTC
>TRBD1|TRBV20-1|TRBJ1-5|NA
CSARSPSAGGTNQPQHF
TGCAGTGCTAGATCGCCTTCGGCAGGGGGGACTAATCAGCCCCAGCATTTT
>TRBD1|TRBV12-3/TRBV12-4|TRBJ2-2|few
CASTQQGWAGELFF
TGTGCCAGCACCCAACAGGGGTGGGCCGGGGAGCTGTTTTTT
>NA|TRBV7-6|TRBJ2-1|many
CASSLVSGDVDEQFF
TGTGCCAGCAGCTTAGTATCTGGCGATGTGGATGAGCAGTTCTTC
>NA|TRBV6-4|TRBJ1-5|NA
CASSVFGSNQPQHF
TGTGCCAGCAGTGTCTTCGGATCAAATCAGCCCCAGCATTTT
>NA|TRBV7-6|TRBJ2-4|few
CASSLDRGDIQYF
TGTGCCAGCAGCCTCGACAGAGGAGACATTCAGTACTTC
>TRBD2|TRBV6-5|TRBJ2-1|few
CASSYATSLYEQFF
TGTGCCAGCAGTTACGCGACTAGCTTGTATGAGCAGTTCTTC
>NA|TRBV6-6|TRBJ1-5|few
CASSYSVRSNQPQHF
TGTGCCAGCAGTTACTCGGTGCGTAGCAATCAGCCCCAGCATTTT
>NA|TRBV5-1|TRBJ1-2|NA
CASTRDQDGYTF
TGCGCCAGCACCAGGGATCAGGATGGCTACACCTTC
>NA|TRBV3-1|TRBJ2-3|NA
CASRLTPRDTQYF
TGTGCCAGCAGGCTGACCCCGAGGGATACGCAGTATTTT
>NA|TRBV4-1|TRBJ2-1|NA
CASSQSRDGNEQFF
TGCGCCAGCAGCCAAAGCAGGGATGGGAATGAGCAGTTCTTC
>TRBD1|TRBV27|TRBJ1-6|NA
CASSNRDRGNSPLHF
TGTGCCAGCAGTAACCGGGACAGGGGCAATTCACCCCTCCACTTT
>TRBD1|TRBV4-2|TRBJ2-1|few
CASSLQGAAYNEQFF
TGTGCCAGCAGCCTCCAGGGGGCTGCCTACAATGAGCAGTTCTTC